Each of the 2 T cell receptor beta chains below was sequenced from the same sample in a study of T cells in Graves' hyperthyroidism and ophthalmopathy. Authors of the study amplified TCR beta CDR3 regions from RNA transcripts. TCR CDR3 underwent first-round RT-PCR with the HTBI primer set. TCRdb processed the multiplex PCR reads anew with MiXCR; each CDR3 protein has one entry. The sample has about 360,000 distinct CDR3 sequences, 13% seen once. The sequenced sample was blood. These receptors all stem from a woman younger than 30 with Graves' hyperthyroidism.

In its sample, this clonotype was seen many times. The rearrangement uses TRBV6-1 and TRBJ1-2; the D is unclear. Germline lookup yields CDR1 MNHNS and CDR2 SASEGT. The CDR3 sequence is 14 residues long. Trimming removed 5 bases at V and 8 bases at J, with 18 bases between. This chain's CDR3 is CASSPGPERGGYTF. CDR3 DNA sequence: TGTGCCAGCAGTCCCGGCCCCGAGAGAGGGGGCTACACCTTC.

V usage is TRBV7-3 and J usage is TRBJ2-5; 8 nucleotides agree with TRBD2. Germline V gene lookup returns CDR1 SGHTA and CDR2 FQGTGA. CDR3 length: 14 amino acids. The V segment lost 4 bases and the J segment 7 bases; nucleotides outside the gene matches: 8. This chain's CDR3 is CASSSSGTRVTQYF. For the CDR3, the DNA is TGTGCCAGCAGCTCCTCCGGGACTAGGGTGACCCAGTACTTC.